Each of the 17 T cell receptor beta chains below was sequenced from the same sample in a study of T cells in Graves' hyperthyroidism and ophthalmopathy. The source material, RNA transcripts, was used to amplify TCR beta CDR3 regions. First-round RT-PCR of the TCR CDR3 relied on the HTBI primer set. TCRdb re-derived calls from the multiplex PCR reads in MiXCR, one entry per CDR3 protein. The data hold under 750,000 distinct CDR3 sequences, with about 19% observed a single time. The sample was blood. These receptors were collected from a woman in her 50s with Graves' hyperthyroidism that later progressed to Graves' ophthalmopathy.

This clonotype was observed at least ten times. The chain joins TRBV20-1 to TRBJ2-1, with a weak D call TRBD2 (6 bases). V lost 3 bases and J lost 12, with 15 bases in between. Germline assignment: CDR1 DFQATT and CDR2 SNEGSKA (reference sequence). The CDR3 contains 12 residues. The chain's CDR3 is CSASPRRGGQFF. The CDR3 nucleotides are TGCAGTGCTAGCCCCCGACGGGGAGGGCAGTTCTTC.

This clonotype has only a few counts. V gene TRBV14 combines with J gene TRBJ2-1; D is perhaps TRBD1 or TRBD2 (6 bases each). The V end was cut by 2 bases, the J end by 8 bases, with 16 bases between. The CDR3 runs 15 residues. The germline V gene encodes CDR1 SGHDN and CDR2 FVKESK. CDR3 DNA sequence: TGTGCCAGCAGCCAATGGGGGGCCGCTTTGGATGAGCAGTTCTTC. Amino acids: CASSQWGAALDEQFF. Combining the CDR3 with reference TRBV14 and TRBJ2-1 gives the whole variable domain EAGVTQFPSHSVIEKGQTVTLRCDPISGHDNLYWYRRVMGKEIKFLLHFVKESKQDESGMPNNRFLAERTGGTYSTLKVQPAELEDSGVYFCASSQWGAALDEQFFGPGTRLTVL.

The chain recombines TRBV20-1 with TRBJ1-2, with D possibly TRBD1 on 5 matching bases. Germline V CDR1 and CDR2: DFQATT, SNEGSKA (reference sequence). This CDR3 has 14 residues. V lost 0 bases to trimming and J lost 8 bases, with 16 bases between them. This CDR3 reads CSAREPGTLKGYTF. As DNA, the CDR3 is TGCAGTGCTAGAGAGCCCGGGACCCTAAAGGGCTACACCTTC.

The chain links TRBV12-3 or TRBV12-4 to TRBJ1-1, with a tentative D call TRBD1 (5 bases). This CDR3 is built from 14 residues. Trimming left V 5 bases short and J 4 bases short, with 14 bases between. CDR3 loop: CASSPSQGSTEAFF. CDR3 coding DNA: TGTGCCAGCAGTCCCTCTCAGGGATCCACTGAAGCTTTCTTT.

In its sample, this clonotype was seen many times. The chain joins TRBV11-2 to TRBJ2-3; D call uncertain. V was shortened by 1 base and J by 0 bases, with 17 bases between the two germline ends. This CDR3 is built from 18 residues. Germline values: CDR1 SGHAT, CDR2 FQNNGV. This CDR3 is CASSLAPFRRRSTDTQYF. The CDR3 DNA is TGTGCCAGCAGCTTAGCCCCATTTAGACGGAGAAGCACAGATACGCAGTATTTT.

In this sample, this clonotype turned up a few times. The rearrangement links TRBV10-2 to TRBJ2-1, with 12 bases that match TRBD2. V dropped 7 bases and J dropped 6; count of bases not matched to a gene: 4. CDR3 length: 14 amino acids. Germline V gene sequence: CDR1 WSHSY, CDR2 SAAADI. This CDR3 reads CASKLAGGFNEQFF. Here the CDR3 DNA reads TGCGCCAGCAAGCTAGCGGGGGGGTTCAATGAGCAGTTCTTC.

The V and J genes are TRBV18 and TRBJ2-1, with D possibly being TRBD2 (5 bases). CDR1 and CDR2 from the germline V gene are KGHSH and LQKENI. This CDR3 comprises 18 residues. The V gene lost 6 bases and the J gene lost 8 bases, with 29 bases spanning the gap. CDR3 nucleotides: TGTGCCAGCTCCTTCCCCTTGGGAGCGACCATCATTCCCGATGAGCAGTTCTTC. Its protein is CASSFPLGATIIPDEQFF.

This chain joins TRBV24-1 and TRBJ1-6; D is possibly TRBD1 (5 bases). The CDR3 spans 12 residues. V lost 9 bases, J lost 7 bases, and 9 bases lay in between. Germline lookup yields CDR1 KGHDR and CDR2 SFDVKD. The DNA of the CDR3 is TGTGCCACCGGGGACGGGAATTCACCCCTCCACTTT. It is translated as CATGDGNSPLHF.

The chain carries TRBV7-6 and TRBJ1-2, with 7 bases identical to TRBD1. The CDR3 is 15 residues long. V shed 5 bases and J 4 bases; nucleotides not matched to a gene: 10. Germline V lookup: CDR1 SGHVS, CDR2 FNYEAQ. CDR3 nucleotides: TGTGCCAGCAGCGCGAGCCAGGGGGTGCTCTATGGCTACACCTTC. Its protein is CASSASQGVLYGYTF.

This clonotype came up many times. The J gene is TRBJ2-5, the V gene TRBV7-8, with TRBD1 matching 10 bases. Germline-derived CDR1 and CDR2 are SGHVS and FQNEAQ. The CDR3 sequence is 17 residues long. V dropped 6 bases and J dropped 1; count of bases not matched to a gene: 11. The CDR3 nucleotides read TGTGCCAGCAGTTTCGGGACAGGGGACCCCCGCCAAGAGACCCAGTACTTC. Translation: CASSFGTGDPRQETQYF.

The chain is built from TRBV20-1 and TRBJ2-2, with D perhaps assigned TRBD1 or TRBD2 (5 bases each). Trimming removed 7 bases from V and 7 bases from J, with 13 bases in between. This CDR3 has 12 residues. Per germline, CDR1 DFQATT and CDR2 SNEGSKA (reference sequence). The CDR3 coding sequence is TGCAGTGGACCGGGGCTCGGCGGGGAGCTGTTTTTT. It specifies CSGPGLGGELFF.

This clonotype was counted at least ten times. The V gene is TRBV7-2, the J gene TRBJ2-5; TRBD2 aligns across 8 bases. Trimming took 5 bases from V and 5 from J; bases not matched to a gene: 13. Germline-derived CDR1 and CDR2 are SGHTA and FQGNSA. This CDR3 is 16 amino acids long. Here the CDR3 reads CASSPPGTRGGETQYF. The CDR3 nucleotides read TGTGCCAGCAGCCCCCCCGGGACTAGGGGAGGGGAGACCCAGTACTTC.

The sample holds many counts of this clonotype. This chain's CDR3 is CASTGDTGKNIQYF. CDR3 DNA: TGTGCCAGCACCGGGGACACTGGCAAAAACATTCAGTACTTC. The chain joins TRBV12-3 or TRBV12-4 to TRBJ2-4; TRBD1 might be the D (6 bases). The V and J ends lost 7 bases and 3 bases respectively, with 13 bases between them. The length of the CDR3 is 14 residues.

This clonotype was counted a few times. This chain links TRBV5-1 with TRBJ2-7; the match to TRBD1 covers 8 bases. The germline CDR1 and CDR2 sequences are SGHRS and YFSETQ. Losses at the gene ends were 3 bases for V and 3 bases for J; bases not matched to a gene: 8. This CDR3 is 15 amino acids long. CDR3 in DNA: TGCGCCAGCAGCTCTCAATCAGGGGGCGTCTACGAGCAGTACTTC. It translates to CASSSQSGGVYEQYF.

This clonotype was recorded many times. The chain couples TRBV20-1 to TRBJ2-7; 9 bases fit TRBD2. This CDR3 is 13 amino acids long. Unmatched junction bases numbered 7, after V lost 6 bases and J lost 4 bases. CDR1 is DFQATT and CDR2 is SNEGSKA in the germline V gene (reference sequence). The CDR3, as DNA: TGCAGTGCCCCGGGGACTAGCCGATACGAGCAGTACTTC. It specifies CSAPGTSRYEQYF.

This chain joins TRBV27 and TRBJ2-3; D is uncertain. Germline V CDR1 and CDR2: MNHEY, SMNVEV (reference sequence). V lost 0 bases and J lost 1, with 11 bases in between. The CDR3 totals 16 residues. Here the CDR3 reads CASSLSKVWGTDTQYF. Here the CDR3 DNA reads TGTGCCAGCAGTTTATCGAAGGTCTGGGGCACAGATACGCAGTATTTT.

This clonotype was seen a few times. The V call is TRBV5-1, the J call TRBJ1-2; D is undetermined. CDR3 length: 16 residues. Trimming pared 0 bases from V and 0 bases from J, leaving 12 bases between. CDR1 is SGHRS, CDR2 YFSETQ, per germline. CDR3 loop: CASSLVVTPANYGYTF. Here the CDR3 DNA reads TGCGCCAGCAGCTTGGTTGTGACACCGGCTAACTATGGCTACACCTTC.